This T cell receptor (beta chain) comes out of a study of CD4 and CD8 cells across lung adenocarcinoma regions. The CDR3 length is 15 residues. The germline V gene encodes CDR1 SGHTA and CDR2 FQGNSA. The patients had localized lung adenocarcinoma, a non-small cell subtype. TCRdb itself ran the PCR reads through MiXCR, one entry per CDR3 protein. There are about 12,000 distinct CDR3 sequences in the sample; roughly 50% occur only once, and roughly 27% lies in the top ten. The chain carries TRBV7-2 and TRBJ2-1; 11 bases match TRBD1. The last part of the DNA fits TRBJ2-7 better; the J call may be wrong. The clonotype comes from a male donor with lung adenocarcinoma. The CD4 and CD8 labels of this study may be unreliable. The sample consisted of CD8+ T cells from the margin of a lung tumor. The CDR3 bases are TGTGCCAGCAGCTCGGGACAGGGGGGCTACAATGAGCAGTACTTC. This translates into CASSSGQGGYNEQYF.